This is a list of T cell receptor beta chains from one sample in a study of shared clonotypes between healthy human individuals. The repertoire was sequenced with immunoSEQ multiplex PCR; TCRdb's copy has only in-frame clones and lacks some. The table shows some 2,000,000 clones, with around 96% occurring only once. What was sequenced was naive CD8+ T cells sorted from blood. The receptors originated from a young man in good health. Both conserved end residues are part of each CDR3. A D gene is named only where the DNA matches it firmly. Only part of the rows carry a size: once, few, many, or a class if the clone is expanded.

>TRBV6-1|TRBJ1-5|TRBD1|NA
TGTGCCAGCAGTGAAAGGGACAGGGACAATCAGCCCCAGCATTTT
CASSERDRDNQPQHF
>TRBV28|TRBJ2-3|NA|NA
TGTGCCAGCAGTTTATTCGTTGAAGATACGCAGTATTTT
CASSLFVEDTQYF
>TRBV27|TRBJ2-5|TRBD2|once
TGTGCCAGCAGTTCCCTAGCGGGGGGGCCAAGAGAGACCCAGTACTTC
CASSSLAGGPRETQYF
>TRBV4-1|TRBJ1-3|NA|NA
TGCGCCAGCAGCCAAGATCAGTTAACAGGGCTAGACACCATATATTTT
CASSQDQLTGLDTIYF
>TRBV28|TRBJ1-6|NA|NA
TGTGCCAGCAGTGGGTGGGGGGAGGATTCACCCCTCCACTTT
CASSGWGEDSPLHF
>TRBV4-3|TRBJ2-7|NA|NA
TGCGCCAGCAGCCAAGAGTGGCAGGGAGCCTACGAGCAGTACTTC
CASSQEWQGAYEQYF
>TRBV2|TRBJ1-5|NA|NA
TGTGCCAGCAGTGAATGGGGGCCAAGCAATCAGCCCCAGCATTTT
CASSEWGPSNQPQHF
>TRBV25-1|TRBJ1-2|NA|NA
TGTGCCAGCAGCGGGGGGCTGGGCTACACCTTC
CASSGGLGYTF
>TRBV5-4|TRBJ1-1|NA|NA
TGTGCCAGCAGCCCTACGGGGAGGGAAAGCCTGAACACTGAAGCTTTCTTT
CASSPTGRESLNTEAFF
>TRBV6-6|TRBJ2-3|NA|NA
TGTGCCAGCAGTTGGGAAGATACGCAGTATTTT
CASSWEDTQYF
>TRBV7-9|TRBJ1-6|NA|NA
TGTGCCAGCAGCTTCCGGGACGGGAATTCACCCCTCCACTTT
CASSFRDGNSPLHF
>TRBV13|TRBJ2-7|NA|NA
TGTGCCAGCAGCTCGGCGACAGAGGTGCGGGACGAGCAGTACTTC
CASSSATEVRDEQYF
>TRBV27|TRBJ1-5|TRBD1|NA
TGTGCCAGCGGACAGGGTATCAAGCCCCAGCATTTT
CASGQGIKPQHF
>TRBV5-1|TRBJ2-7|TRBD1|NA
TGCGCCAGCAGCTTGGAACAGGGGTGGTACGAGCAGTACTTC
CASSLEQGWYEQYF
>TRBV9|TRBJ1-1|NA|NA
TGTGCCAGCAGCGTAGACGGGGCAATGAACACTGAAGCTTTCTTT
CASSVDGAMNTEAFF
>TRBV21-1|TRBJ2-7|NA|once
TGTGCCAGCAGCAAAGCCCTCCAGCTGCATTCGACCTACGAGCAGTACTTC
CASSKALQLHSTYEQYF
>TRBV9|TRBJ1-2|NA|NA
TGTGCCAGCAGCGAGGACACGTCTAACTATGGCTACACCTTC
CASSEDTSNYGYTF
>TRBV4-1|TRBJ1-2|NA|once
TGCGCCAGCAGCCATCCTGACAGCGGCCTAAGTATTAGTGGCTACACCTTC
CASSHPDSGLSISGYTF
>TRBV28|TRBJ2-5|TRBD2|NA
TGTGCCAGCAGTTTAAGTAGCGGGCTCTTGGGGTGGACCCAGTACTTC
CASSLSSGLLGWTQYF
>TRBV9|TRBJ2-3|NA|once
TGTGCCAGCAGCGCCCCTGTGAGGGGGGATACGCAGTATTTT
CASSAPVRGDTQYF
>TRBV4-1|TRBJ2-7|TRBD2|NA
TGCGCCAGCAGCCAAGAACCATGGGGGGGACTAGCAGATTACGAGCAGTACTTC
CASSQEPWGGLADYEQYF
>TRBV29-1|TRBJ2-5|TRBD1|NA
TGCAGCGTTGAAGGGGGACAGGGGGTTATGGAGACCCAGTACTTC
CSVEGGQGVMETQYF
>TRBV4-3|TRBJ1-1|NA|NA
TGCGCCAGCAGCCAATGGACAGAGAACACTGAAGCTTTCTTT
CASSQWTENTEAFF
>TRBV28|TRBJ2-1|TRBD1|NA
TGTGCCAGCAGTTCCCGGGACAGGGCCGGTGATGAGCAGTTCTTC
CASSSRDRAGDEQFF
>TRBV19|TRBJ2-3|NA|NA
TGTGCCAGTAGTATAGATCTTGAGACTCCTAGCACAGATACGCAGTATTTT
CASSIDLETPSTDTQYF
>TRBV4-1|TRBJ2-1|TRBD2|once
TGCGCCAGCAGCCAATTGGGACTATCCGACAATGAGCAGTTCTTC
CASSQLGLSDNEQFF
>TRBV21-1|TRBJ2-7|NA|NA
TGTGCCAGCAGCAAAGGAGTATGGGGTTACGAGCAGTACTTC
CASSKGVWGYEQYF
>TRBV7-6|TRBJ2-1|TRBD2|once
TGTGCCAGCAGCTTGTTAGCGGGGGGGAGAAACAATGAGCAGTTCTTC
CASSLLAGGRNNEQFF
>TRBV11-2|TRBJ2-7|NA|NA
TGTGCCAGCAGCTTAGGACCCTCCTACGAGCAGTACTTC
CASSLGPSYEQYF
>TRBV12-2|TRBJ2-7|NA|NA
TGTGCAAGTCGCTTAGAATACCGGAGCTCCTACGAGCAGTACTTC
CASRLEYRSSYEQYF
>TRBV6-5|TRBJ2-5|TRBD1|NA
TGTGCCAGCAGTTACCCCGGACAGGGGACCGGGACCCAGTACTTC
CASSYPGQGTGTQYF
>TRBV9|TRBJ1-6|NA|NA
TGTGCCAGCAGTCAACGGGACGGTTCATTCACCCTCCACTTT
CASSQRDGSFTLHF
>TRBV2|TRBJ1-4|TRBD1|NA
TGTGCCAGCAATGACCCAGGGGGCAGGATCAATGAAAAACTGTTTTTT
CASNDPGGRINEKLFF
>TRBV27|TRBJ1-2|NA|NA
TGTGCCAGCAGTTTAGGGGCAAATCCTAACTATGGCTACACCTTC
CASSLGANPNYGYTF
>TRBV9|TRBJ2-5|TRBD2|NA
TGTGCCAGCAGCCCAAGGACTAGCGGGGAGGTAGAGACCCAGTACTTC
CASSPRTSGEVETQYF
>TRBV19|TRBJ2-1|TRBD2|NA
TGTGCCAGTAGCTGGACTAGCGGGAGCCACAATGAGCAGTTCTTC
CASSWTSGSHNEQFF
>TRBV5-1|TRBJ2-1|NA|once
TGCGCCAGCAGCTTGATGGCAGGCTACAATGAGCAGTTCTTC
CASSLMAGYNEQFF
>TRBV7-9|TRBJ2-7|TRBD1|NA
TGTGCCAGCAGCTCAAATACAGGGGATTATACCGAGTGGCAGTACTTC
CASSSNTGDYTEWQYF
>TRBV27|TRBJ2-7|TRBD2|once
TGTGCCAGCAGTTTCCTCCAAGGACTAGCGGGAGCCGAGCAGTACTTC
CASSFLQGLAGAEQYF
>TRBV15|TRBJ2-7|NA|once
TGTGCCACCAGCAGAGATCTGGGGCCAACCTACGAGCAGTACTTC
CATSRDLGPTYEQYF
>TRBV11-2|TRBJ1-2|NA|NA
TGTGCCAGCAGCTTAACGGGGTCAAACTATGGCTACACCTTC
CASSLTGSNYGYTF
>TRBV13|TRBJ1-2|TRBD1|NA
TGTGCCAGCAGCATGGGACAGGGGTTTGGCTACACCTTC
CASSMGQGFGYTF
>TRBV6-1|TRBJ2-2|NA|NA
TGTGCCAGCGGGGACATGAACACCGGGGAGCTGTTTTTT
CASGDMNTGELFF
>TRBV27|TRBJ2-5|TRBD2|NA
TGTGCCAGCAGTTTACTAGCGGACCAAGAGACCCAGTACTTC
CASSLLADQETQYF
>TRBV7-2|TRBJ2-5|TRBD1|NA
TGTGCCAGCAGCCCCTGGACAGGGCAAGAGACCCAGTACTTC
CASSPWTGQETQYF
>TRBV2|TRBJ2-1|TRBD1|NA
TGTGCCAGCAATGGGGACCGGGACAGGAGGAACAATGAGCAGTTCTTC
CASNGDRDRRNNEQFF
>TRBV5-6|TRBJ1-1|NA|NA
TGTGCCAGCAGCTTGGATGTCAGTTCGAACACTGAAGCTTTCTTT
CASSLDVSSNTEAFF
>TRBV4-2|TRBJ2-2|TRBD1|NA
TGTGCCAGCGGCCAGGGGGCCAGTTCAACCGGGGAGCTGTTTTTT
CASGQGASSTGELFF
>TRBV5-6|TRBJ2-3|TRBD2|NA
TGTGCCAGCACCCTATTCCTGGCGGGGGTAGCAGATACGCAGTATTTT
CASTLFLAGVADTQYF
>TRBV10-3|TRBJ1-1|TRBD1|NA
TGTGCCATCAGTGACCCCCCCACACGGACAGGGCAACATGAAGCTTTCTTT
CAISDPPTRTGQHEAFF
>TRBV5-6|TRBJ2-7|TRBD1|NA
TGTGCCAGCAGCTGGGGACAGGGGGACTACGAGCAGTACTTC
CASSWGQGDYEQYF
>TRBV2|TRBJ2-3|TRBD2|once
TGTGCCAGCAGATCACTAGCGGGGGCCCCCGATACGCAGTATTTT
CASRSLAGAPDTQYF
>TRBV4-3|TRBJ2-3|NA|NA
TGCGCCAGCAGCCGGCTAGCTGCTAGCACAGATACGCAGTATTTT
CASSRLAASTDTQYF
>TRBV7-9|TRBJ1-2|NA|NA
TGTGCCAGCAACTCAGCTAACTATGGCTACACCTTC
CASNSANYGYTF